This T cell receptor beta chain emerged from a study of blood T cell repertoires in COVID-19. Study context: Spain, Italy and the United States supplied samples that represented acute and convalescent COVID-19. Sources were T cells, B-cell-depleted T cells, or PBMCs; the material itself was cDNA or gDNA.

Authors' methods: The authors estimated nucleated cell counts from reference gene primer amplification. TCRdb's table, derived via immunoSEQ multiplex PCR, lists solely in-frame clones and lacks some. The D gene and trimming were derived from the DNA, and the V and J assignments and clone size from that table. The sample lists 280,000 or so clones; 70% to 90% were seen once. V was shortened by 1 base and J by 5 bases, with 6 bases between the two germline ends. Germline values: CDR1 SGHNT, CDR2 YENEEA. The CDR3 length is 12 residues. Source material: peripheral blood. The sequence was collected from a woman aged 60 to 75 with acute or convalescent COVID-19. The V call is TRBV11-3, the J call TRBJ2-7, with D unresolved. CDR3 coding DNA: TGTGCCAGCAGCTTAGCCCAGGACGAGCAGTACTTC. This encodes CASSLAQDEQYF.